This T cell receptor (beta chain) was retrieved from a study of blood T cell repertoires in COVID-19. Profiling relied on immunoSEQ multiplex PCR, and the TCRdb table lists in-frame clones only, not all of them. The sample includes approximately 290,000 clones, under 85% of them seen just once. From germline, CDR1 is GTSNPN and CDR2 SVGIG (reference sequence). The CDR3 is 13 amino acids. J was trimmed by 6 bases and V by 3 bases; bases with no gene match: 7. Sequences were obtained from peripheral blood. J is TRBJ1-2 and V is TRBV30, with 7 bases aligning to TRBD1. The sequence derives from a human donor with COVID-19, enrolled during active disease. The donor label of this sample is uncertain. CDR3 DNA: TGTGCCTGGAGGGGAACAGGGGAACATGGCTACACCTTC. Translated, it gives CAWRGTGEHGYTF.